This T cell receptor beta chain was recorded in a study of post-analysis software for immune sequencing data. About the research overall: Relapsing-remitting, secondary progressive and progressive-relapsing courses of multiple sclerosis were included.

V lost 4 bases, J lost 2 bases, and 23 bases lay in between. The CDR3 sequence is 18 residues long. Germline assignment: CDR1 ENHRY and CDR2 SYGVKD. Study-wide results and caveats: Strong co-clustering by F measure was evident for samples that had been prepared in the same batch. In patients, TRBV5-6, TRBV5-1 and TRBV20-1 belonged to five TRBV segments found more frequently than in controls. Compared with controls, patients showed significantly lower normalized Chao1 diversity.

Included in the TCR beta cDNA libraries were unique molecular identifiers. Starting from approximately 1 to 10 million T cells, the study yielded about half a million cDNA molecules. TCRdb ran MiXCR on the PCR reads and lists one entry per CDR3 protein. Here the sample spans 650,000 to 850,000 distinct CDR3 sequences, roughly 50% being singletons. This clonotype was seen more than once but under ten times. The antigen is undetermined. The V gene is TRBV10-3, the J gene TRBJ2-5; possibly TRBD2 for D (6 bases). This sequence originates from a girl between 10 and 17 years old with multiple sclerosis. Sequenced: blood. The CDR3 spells CAISGFGGGLRGQETQYF. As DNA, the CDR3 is TGTGCCATCAGTGGATTCGGGGGAGGACTTCGGGGACAAGAGACCCAGTACTTC.